This T cell receptor beta chain was recovered during a study of PD-1 blockade in classical Hodgkin lymphoma. This clone showed up just once. Profiling relied on immunoSEQ multiplex PCR, and the TCRdb table lists in-frame clones only, not all of them. This table holds about 5,200 clones, 75% to 90% found once. The time point is: newly diagnosed, previously untreated cHL patient sample. The study isolated CD8+ T cells from thawed PBMCs by magnetic negative selection. The CDR3 has 13 residues. CDR1 and CDR2 (germline): SNHLY, FYNNEI. V gave up 4 bases and J gave up 0 bases, with 7 bases separating them. The clonotype was recovered from a human donor with classical Hodgkin lymphoma. Sequenced: CD8+ T cells from blood. The chain employs TRBV2 and TRBJ2-7; unclear D gene. CDR3 nucleotide sequence: TGTGCCAGCAGTGCCCCAGGCTCCTACGAGCAGTACTTC. Its protein product is CASSAPGSYEQYF.